The clone carrying this TCR beta chain was detected a few times. The junction had 1 base not matched to a gene; V was cut back by 5 bases and J by 1 base. Germline V gene lookup returns CDR1 MRHNA and CDR2 SNTAGT. The CDR3 is 14 amino acids. The data stem from a study of shared clonotypes between healthy human individuals. DNA at 200 ng, about 30,000 T cell genomes, went into sorted-subset replicate PCRs. Some clones are missing from TCRdb's copy, which holds only in-frame ones; the method was immunoSEQ multiplex PCR. There are around 88,000 clones in the sample; 68% occur only once, and approximately 46% lies in the top ten.

This chain connects TRBV6-4 to TRBJ2-3; 9 nucleotides agree with TRBD1. The receptor comes from a man under 40 in good health. Source material: memory CD8+ T cells sorted from blood. Subset meaning: CD45RO+ cells pooled with CCR7-negative TemRA cells. The CDR3 coding sequence is TGTGCCAGCAGTCGGACAGGGGGCACAGATACGCAGTATTTT. Protein product: CASSRTGGTDTQYF.